The rows below give T cell receptor beta chains drawn from one sample of a study of circulating CD8 cells and anti-PD-1 response in melanoma. TCRdb re-called the reads with MiXCR, one entry per CDR3 protein. This table holds about 200 distinct CDR3 sequences, approximately 10% found once. The material was CD8+ T cells from PBMCs, obtained at baseline or after one month of anti-PD-1 therapy (not recorded which). Every receptor here comes from a human donor with melanoma. CDR3s include the opening cysteine and the closing phenylalanine or tryptophan. The D gene is left open where the match is weak. Size values are once, few and many counts, or a class for expanded clones, and some rows have none.

v_call	clone_size	j_call	d_call	cdr3_nt	cdr3_aa
TRBV25-1	large	TRBJ2-7	.	TGTGCCAGCAGTGAACGGAGCTACGAGCAGTACTTC	CASSERSYEQYF
TRBV4-1	large	TRBJ1-4	.	TGCGCCAGCAGCCAAGATCCTCAGGGCCGTGAAAAACTGTTTTTT	CASSQDPQGREKLFF
TRBV5-5	large	TRBJ2-2	.	TGTGCCAGCAGCTTGGGCGTGGCGGGGCCCACCGTGGAGCTGTTTTTT	CASSLGVAGPTVELFF
TRBV28	large	TRBJ2-7	TRBD2	TGTGCCAGCAGTTTAACGGTCGCGGGAGGCTCCTACGAGCAGTACTTC	CASSLTVAGGSYEQYF
TRBV29-1	large	TRBJ2-1	.	TGCAGCGTTCAATATGGAGGAGAGCAGTTCTTC	CSVQYGGEQFF
TRBV28	medium-sized	TRBJ2-7	TRBD2	TGTGCCAGCACCGAACCTAGCGGGATAAAGGTCGAGCAGTACTTC	CASTEPSGIKVEQYF
TRBV29-1	large	TRBJ2-7	.	TGCAGCGTTGAAGCCAGGGTGAAGGAGCAGTACTTC	CSVEARVKEQYF
TRBV28	large	TRBJ1-5	.	TGTGCCAGCACGGAGTATAGCAATCAGCCCCAGCATTTT	CASTEYSNQPQHF
TRBV29-1	medium-sized	TRBJ2-1	TRBD2	TGCAGCGTTGGAGCCGGGACTAGCGAGCTCTACAATGAGCAGTTCTTC	CSVGAGTSELYNEQFF
TRBV2	large	TRBJ2-1	.	TGTGCCAGCAGTGATCCCTCCGAAGCCACGTCAGATGAGCAGTTCTTC	CASSDPSEATSDEQFF
TRBV16	medium-sized	TRBJ1-1	TRBD1	TGTGCCAGCAGCCTTACCTATTACAGGGGGCGCGAAAGCATCACTGAAGCTTTCTTT	CASSLTYYRGRESITEAFF
TRBV3-1	large	TRBJ2-7	.	TGTGCCAGCAGCCAACAACCCTACTACGAGCAGTACTTC	CASSQQPYYEQYF
TRBV28	.	TRBJ2-7	.	TGTGCCAGCAGTTTGCCGGGGGCCTCGGGGTTCTACGAGCAGTACTTC	CASSLPGASGFYEQYF
TRBV19	large	TRBJ2-4	TRBD1	TGTGCCAGTATAGGGGACAGCCGAAACATTCAGTACTTC	CASIGDSRNIQYF
TRBV28	medium-sized	TRBJ2-7	.	TGTGCCAGCAGTTCTGGACGGTTCTACGAGCAGTACTTC	CASSSGRFYEQYF
TRBV13	large	TRBJ2-5	TRBD1	TGTGCCAGCGGGCCCTTCTCGGACAGGGGAGAGACCCAGTACTTC	CASGPFSDRGETQYF
TRBV19	medium-sized	TRBJ2-6	TRBD1	TGTGCCAGTGCTGGGACAGGCCGCCCTGGGGCCAACGTCCTGACTTTC	CASAGTGRPGANVLTF
TRBV20-1	medium-sized	TRBJ2-3	TRBD1	TGCAGTACGCAACAGGGGGAAGCCACAGATACGCAGTATTTT	CSTQQGEATDTQYF
TRBV5-4	large	TRBJ2-7	TRBD1	TGTGCCAGCAGCCACGGGGACAGCCCATACGAGCAGTACTTC	CASSHGDSPYEQYF
TRBV7-9	medium-sized	TRBJ2-7	TRBD1	TGTGCCAGCAGCTTACTCGCGGGACAGGGCTACGAGCAGTACTTC	CASSLLAGQGYEQYF
TRBV2	large	TRBJ2-1	.	TGTGCCAGCAGCTCCGGTTGGGAGCAGTTCTTC	CASSSGWEQFF
TRBV28	large	TRBJ2-7	TRBD1	TGTGCCAGCACTCCAGGGGGTAAGGAGCAGTACTTC	CASTPGGKEQYF
TRBV20-1	large	TRBJ2-1	TRBD2	TGCAGTGCTAAGGGGACTAGCTCCTACAATGAGCAGTTCTTC	CSAKGTSSYNEQFF
TRBV28	medium-sized	TRBJ1-5	TRBD1	TGTGCCAGCAGTTTGGGACAGGGGGTTCAGCCCCAGCATTTT	CASSLGQGVQPQHF